This T cell receptor (beta chain) was sequenced for a study of regulatory T cells in long-lasting Graves disease. Study-wide background: Persistent cases were those of Graves' disease that involved over 5 years of antithyroid drugs with positive TSH receptor antibodies.

Indicated time point: persistent/refractory GD, antithyroid drugs over 5 years with positive TRAb. Making the TCR library involved RNA that had been extracted from PBMCs. The CDR3 loop spans 14 amino acids. The V end lost 1 base, the J end lost 3 bases, and 9 bases lay between the germline ends. Looked up from germline, CDR1 is SGHAT and CDR2 is FQNNGV. Ten or more counts support this clonotype. Construction of the TCR beta libraries employed iRepertoire HTBI primers in conjunction with Arm-PCR of CDR3 regions. One entry per CDR3 protein, called by TCRdb with MiXCR from the multiplex PCR reads. The sample has about 660,000 distinct CDR3 sequences; about 30% are singletons.

Material: peripheral blood mononuclear cells (PBMCs), obtained when the disease was refractory, from a patient treated with antithyroid drugs. This chain links TRBV11-2 with TRBJ2-5; D is undetermined. This TCR was sampled from a female donor with Graves disease. Here the CDR3 DNA reads TGTGCCAGCAGCTTAGGTGGTAGGGAAGAGACCCAGTACTTC. This translates into CASSLGGREETQYF.